The 19 T cell receptor beta chains presented below share a single source sample, sequenced in a study of T cell changes during pregnancy in multiple sclerosis. This table comes from immunoSEQ multiplex PCR, and its TCRdb copy is limited to in-frame clones, with some not included. The data contain almost 50,000 clones, approximately 93% of them singletons. Material: CD4+ T cells from peripheral blood mononuclear cells, obtained in the third trimester of pregnancy. The receptor set was obtained from a female donor with multiple sclerosis, enrolled in a pregnancy study.

The J gene is TRBJ2-2, the V gene TRBV11-3, with D hard to call. The V end was cut by 1 base, the J end by 5 bases, with 2 bases between. There are 12 residues in the CDR3. Germline values: CDR1 SGHNT, CDR2 YENEEA. The CDR3 DNA follows: TGTGCCAGCAGCTTAGCAACCGGGGAGCTGTTTTTT. Translating gives CASSLATGELFF.

This clone turned up a few times. V gene TRBV7-2 combines with J gene TRBJ1-2, with a tentative D call TRBD1 (6 bases). Trimming shortened V by 5 bases and J by 4 bases, and 11 bases separated the two germline ends. The CDR3 has 13 amino acids. Germline V gives CDR1 SGHTA, CDR2 FQGNSA. The CDR3 is CASSEGQLYGYTF. In nucleotides, the CDR3 is TGTGCCAGCAGCGAGGGACAACTCTATGGCTACACCTTC.

The chain joins TRBV5-1 to TRBJ1-4; 7 positions agree with TRBD1. Germline values: CDR1 SGHRS, CDR2 YFSETQ. The CDR3 loop spans 16 amino acids. After removal of 2 bases from V and 7 bases from J, the junction contained 11 bases not matched to a gene. The CDR3 coding sequence is TGCGCCAGCAGCTTCACGCCCGACAGGGCTGGTGAAAAACTGTTTTTT. Translated: CASSFTPDRAGEKLFF.

The rearrangement links TRBV15 to TRBJ1-1; perhaps TRBD1 as D (6 bases). V gave up 0 bases and J gave up 4 bases, with 6 bases separating them. The CDR3 contains 13 residues. The germline V gene has CDR1 LNHNV and CDR2 YYDKDF (reference sequence). The CDR3, as DNA: TGTGCCACCAGCAGAGACAGGGGCACTGAAGCTTTCTTT. Its translation: CATSRDRGTEAFF.

The chain recombines TRBV30 with TRBJ2-3; TRBD2 aligns across 11 bases. CDR1 and CDR2 (germline): GTSNPN, SVGIG (reference sequence). V trimming: 4 bases; J trimming: 0 bases; junction bases outside the gene matches: 6. CDR3 length equals 16 residues. CDR3 sequence reads: CAWKTLAGGSTDTQYF. The CDR3 coding sequence is TGTGCCTGGAAGACCTTAGCGGGAGGGAGCACAGATACGCAGTATTTT.

The V call is TRBV28, the J call TRBJ1-1; D ambiguous. Trimming left V 4 bases short and J 7 bases short, with 16 bases between. Germline assignment: CDR1 MDHEN and CDR2 SYDVKM. The length of the CDR3 is 14 residues. CDR3 nucleotide sequence: TGTGCCAGCAGTTCCATCAGGCGTGGGCTTGAAGCTTTCTTT. Translating it yields CASSSIRRGLEAFF.

This sequence joins TRBV5-1 and TRBJ2-3; D unresolved. This CDR3 region has 13 residues. Germline V gene data show CDR1 as SGHRS and CDR2 as YFSETQ. V lost 0 bases to trimming and J lost 4 bases, with 6 bases between them. CDR3 sequence (DNA): TGCGCCAGCAGCTTGGCCCGAGCAGATACGCAGTATTTT. It is translated as CASSLARADTQYF.

The genes are TRBV2 and TRBJ2-5, with D unclear. Trimming took off 4 bases at V and 1 base at J, with 7 bases between the two ends. Germline lookup yields CDR1 SNHLY and CDR2 FYNNEI. The CDR3 spans 13 residues. CDR3 residues: CASSGERQETQYF. The CDR3 nucleotides read TGTGCCAGCAGTGGCGAGCGCCAAGAGACCCAGTACTTC.

This clone was counted a single time. The chain is built from TRBV6-4 and TRBJ1-2; D gene unclear. V gave up 5 bases and J gave up 4 bases, with 14 bases separating them. The CDR3 spans 14 residues. Germline CDR1 reads MRHNA; CDR2 reads SNTAGT. CDR3 sequence reads: CASSPSGRTYGYTF. CDR3 sequence (DNA): TGTGCCAGCAGTCCATCGGGAAGGACCTATGGCTACACCTTC.

This clone has a single count. J is TRBJ2-1 and V is TRBV7-6, with 9 positions matching TRBD1. After removal of 5 bases from V and 7 bases from J, the junction contained 15 bases not matched to a gene. Germline V gene lookup returns CDR1 SGHVS and CDR2 FNYEAQ. This CDR3 region has 17 residues. The CDR3 region has the DNA TGTGCCAGCAGCCCCAGAGGTGGACAGGGGTTGGGTAATGAGCAGTTCTTC. This sequence encodes CASSPRGGQGLGNEQFF.

This clone appeared once. This sequence joins TRBV7-9 and TRBJ1-5; a weak D match, TRBD1 (6 bases). Germline V gives CDR1 SEHNR, CDR2 FQNEAQ (reference sequence). Deletions cut 5 bases from V and 5 bases from J, with 7 bases between. The CDR3 loop spans 12 amino acids. This chain's CDR3 is CASSPGDQPQHF. CDR3 coding DNA: TGTGCCAGCAGCCCAGGGGATCAGCCCCAGCATTTT.

The chain links TRBV5-1 to TRBJ1-6, with 9 nucleotides matching TRBD1. Germline CDR1 SGHRS, CDR2 YFSETQ. The CDR3 has 18 amino acids. The V gene end was trimmed by 3 bases and the J gene end by 7 bases; junction bases not matched to a gene: 14. The CDR3 reads CASSYVPGQGIRNSPLHF. The CDR3 DNA is TGCGCCAGCAGCTATGTCCCGGGACAGGGAATTAGGAATTCACCCCTCCACTTT.

The rearrangement uses TRBV9 and TRBJ2-2; a weak D match, TRBD1 (6 bases). V gave up 3 bases and J gave up 5 bases, with 8 bases separating them. This CDR3 has 13 amino acids. CDR1 and CDR2 (germline): SGDLS, YYNGEE. The CDR3 coding sequence is TGTGCCAGCAGCGGTACAGGGACCGGGGAGCTGTTTTTT. Protein product: CASSGTGTGELFF.

J is TRBJ2-1 and V is TRBV7-2; 7 bases are shared with TRBD1. V gave up 5 bases and J gave up 5 bases; unmatched junction bases: 9. CDR1 is SGHTA and CDR2 is FQGNSA in the germline V gene. This CDR3 region has 15 residues. The CDR3 nucleotides read TGTGCCAGCAGCGCGACAGGGTTTGAGGACAATGAGCAGTTCTTC. It encodes CASSATGFEDNEQFF.

The rearrangement joins TRBV7-8 to TRBJ2-5; perhaps TRBD2 as D (5 bases). The CDR3 spans 15 residues. Between the trimmed V and J ends, which lost 5 bases and 2 bases, there was a span of 15 bases. The germline V gene encodes CDR1 SGHVS and CDR2 FQNEAQ. The DNA of the CDR3 is TGTGCCAGCAGCCCCCCTTGGAGGAGTCAAGAGACCCAGTACTTC. Its translation: CASSPPWRSQETQYF.

The V gene is TRBV4-3, the J gene TRBJ2-3, with 9 bases matching TRBD2. With V trimmed by 2 bases and J by 6 bases, 6 bases remained unmatched. The CDR3 has 15 residues. Germline assignment: CDR1 LGHNA and CDR2 YSLEER. The CDR3 reads CASSQLSGGRDTQYF. CDR3 coding DNA: TGCGCCAGCAGCCAACTTAGCGGGGGCCGGGATACGCAGTATTTT.

The chain employs TRBV2 and TRBJ1-4; 10 bases match TRBD1. Trimming took 11 bases from V and 2 from J; bases not matched to a gene: 2. The CDR3 is 13 amino acids. Germline-derived CDR1 and CDR2 are SNHLY and FYNNEI. CDR3 sequence (DNA): TGTGCCGACAGGGGGCTCACTAATGAAAAACTGTTTTTT. Its translation is CADRGLTNEKLFF.

The chain is built from TRBV5-1 and TRBJ1-1, with 8 bases fitting TRBD1. The V gene end was trimmed by 2 bases and the J gene end by 4 bases; junction bases not matched to a gene: 1. The CDR3 is made up of 13 amino acids. Germline V gene lookup returns CDR1 SGHRS and CDR2 YFSETQ. The CDR3 is CASSFTGGTEAFF. In nucleotides, the CDR3 is TGCGCCAGCAGCTTCACAGGGGGCACTGAAGCTTTCTTT.

The chain uses TRBV9 and TRBJ2-5, with a weak D call TRBD1 (6 bases). The CDR3 is 13 residues long. Germline V lookup: CDR1 SGDLS, CDR2 YYNGEE. The V gene lost 4 bases and the J gene lost 5 bases, with 12 bases spanning the gap. CDR3: CASSLTGLETQYF. The DNA for the CDR3 is TGTGCCAGCAGCCTGACAGGTTTGGAGACCCAGTACTTC.